The 29 T cell receptor beta chains below were found in one sample sequenced in a study of metastatic and nonmetastatic thyroid tumors. TCRdb re-processed the PCR reads through MiXCR. Of 40,000 or so clones listed, roughly 12% are singletons. Until they underwent thyroid surgery, no patient had received any treatment. The sequenced material came from blood. The receptors come from a female donor with papillary thyroid cancer or a benign thyroid nodule (not recorded which). Some clones in this sample may be carry-over from other donors' samples.

The rearrangement joins TRBV28 to TRBJ1-6, with D unresolved. The CDR3 loop spans 16 amino acids. Deletions cut 3 bases from V and 3 bases from J, with 12 bases between. Germline V CDR1 and CDR2: MDHEN, SYDVKM. CDR3 in amino acids: CASSFSSRGYNSPLHF. The CDR3 DNA follows: TGTGCCAGCAGTTTTTCGAGTCGGGGCTATAATTCACCCCTCCACTTT.

Turning to this clone: The CDR3 does not close with the conserved phenylalanine or tryptophan, likely indicating a read error. The chain couples TRBV12-3 or TRBV12-4 to TRBJ2-5, with D maybe TRBD2 (5 bases). This CDR3 contains 15 residues. CDR3 sequence (DNA): TGTGCCAGCAGTATAGCGCTCGAGGTGACAGAGACCCAGTACTGC. Translated: CASSIALEVTETQYC.

At least ten counts were recorded for this clone. The rearrangement joins TRBV9 to TRBJ1-1; D is unresolved. Germline CDR1 is SGDLS and CDR2 is YYNGEE. The CDR3 is made up of 13 amino acids. Trimming stripped 3 bases from V and 1 base from J, with 7 bases between. The CDR3 sequence is CASSDRGNTEAFF. Here the CDR3 DNA reads TGTGCCAGCAGCGATAGAGGGAACACTGAAGCTTTCTTT.

This clone has at least ten counts. CDR3 sequence reads: CASSEAGDYGYTF. DNA of the CDR3: TGTGCCAGCAGTGAAGCAGGAGACTATGGCTACACCTTC. V usage is TRBV6-1 and J usage is TRBJ1-2; D is uncertain. The CDR3 is made up of 13 amino acids. V lost 0 bases and J 3 bases, leaving 5 bases between the germline ends. Germline lookup yields CDR1 MNHNS and CDR2 SASEGT.

In this sample, this clone turned up many times. The rearrangement joins TRBV7-8 to TRBJ1-2; TRBD1 matches 9 bases. CDR1 SGHVS and CDR2 FQNEAQ come from the germline V gene. V gave up 5 bases and J gave up 7 bases; unmatched junction bases: 20. This CDR3 has 18 amino acids. CDR3 amino acids: CASSPPTQTLTGGVGYTF. In nucleotides, the CDR3 is TGTGCCAGCAGCCCTCCCACCCAGACATTGACAGGGGGGGTTGGCTACACCTTC. The variable domain in full, completed from reference TRBV7-8 and TRBJ1-2, reads GAGVSQSPRYKVAKRGQDVALRCDPISGHVSLFWYQQALGQGPEFLTYFQNEAQLDKSGLPSDRFFAERPEGSVSTLKIQRTQQEDSAVYLCASSPPTQTLTGGVGYTFGSGTRLTVV.

In this sample, this clone turned up a few times. V usage is TRBV5-4 and J usage is TRBJ2-7; weak D call: TRBD2 (6 bases). This CDR3 spans 13 amino acids. Per the germline V gene, CDR1 is SGHNT and CDR2 is YYREEE (reference sequence). V lost 2 bases to trimming and J lost 7 bases, with 13 bases between them. The CDR3 protein is CASSFSGEGEQYF. The CDR3 nucleotides are TGTGCCAGCAGCTTTAGCGGTGAGGGGGAGCAGTACTTC.

Many counts were recorded for this clone. The rearrangement uses TRBV7-6 and TRBJ2-7, with D maybe TRBD1 (7 bases). This CDR3 contains 13 residues. Per the germline V gene, CDR1 is SGHVS and CDR2 is FNYEAQ. Deletions cut 5 bases from V and 2 bases from J, with 10 bases between. The CDR3 reads CASSPGGTYEQYF. CDR3 nucleotide sequence: TGTGCCAGCAGCCCAGGGGGGACCTACGAGCAGTACTTC. The entire variable domain, with the rest obtained from reference TRBV7-6 and TRBJ2-7, is as follows: GAGVSQSPRYKVTKRGQDVALRCDPISGHVSLYWYRQALGQGPEFLTYFNYEAQQDKSGLPNDRFSAERPEGSISTLTIQRTEQRDSAMYRCASSPGGTYEQYFGPGTRLTVT.

This clone occurred many times. The rearrangement joins TRBV30 to TRBJ1-2; D remains unclear. V was shortened by 3 bases and J by 2 bases, with 10 bases between the two germline ends. The CDR3 length is 13 residues. CDR1 GTSNPN and CDR2 SVGIG come from the germline V gene (reference sequence). CDR3 sequence (DNA): TGTGCCTGGAGGGACGACCCGAACTATGGCTACACCTTC. Its translation is CAWRDDPNYGYTF.

This clone was detected ten times or more. The sample carries other DNA sequences with the same CDR3. The chain couples TRBV24-1 to TRBJ2-1; TRBD2 matches at 8 bases. The CDR3 spans 15 residues. Germline values: CDR1 KGHDR, CDR2 SFDVKD. J was trimmed by 2 bases and V by 5 bases; bases with no gene match: 4. CDR3 nucleotides: TGTGCCACCAGTGGTAGCGGGAACACCTACAATGAGCAGTTCTTC. Translated, it gives CATSGSGNTYNEQFF.

This clone was recorded many times. This rearrangement joins TRBV9 to TRBJ2-3; D possibly matches TRBD1 or TRBD2 (5 bases each). The germline V gene encodes CDR1 SGDLS and CDR2 YYNGEE. The length of the CDR3 is 12 residues. Here the CDR3 reads CSSGTWGDTQYF. CDR3 DNA sequence: TGTTCCTCTGGGACCTGGGGGGATACGCAGTATTTT.

This clone was counted ten times or more. The chain links TRBV5-4 to TRBJ2-2; tentative D call: TRBD1 (5 bases). The V gene lost 2 bases and the J gene lost 6 bases, with 8 bases spanning the gap. The CDR3 has 13 residues. The germline V gene has CDR1 SGHNT and CDR2 YYREEE (reference sequence). The CDR3 DNA is TGTGCCAGCAGCTTAGGGGCTCCCGGGGAGCTGTTTTTT. It is translated as CASSLGAPGELFF.

This clone has at least ten counts. The chain employs TRBV7-8 and TRBJ2-6; perhaps TRBD1 as D (6 bases). The CDR3 length is 15 residues. The V gene lost 1 base and the J gene lost 2 bases, with 6 bases spanning the gap. Germline V CDR1 and CDR2: SGHVS, FQNEAQ. CDR3: CASSLGGPGANVLTF. The CDR3 DNA is TGTGCCAGCAGCTTAGGGGGGCCTGGGGCCAACGTCCTGACTTTC.

The chain couples TRBV6-1 to TRBJ2-5; 8 bases are a match to TRBD2. Unmatched junction bases numbered 7, after V lost 6 bases and J lost 1 base. The CDR3 spans 15 residues. Germline CDR1 is MNHNS and CDR2 is SASEGT. CDR3 DNA sequence: TGTGCCAGCAGCTCGAAGACTAGCGCCCAAGAGACCCAGTACTTC. This sequence encodes CASSSKTSAQETQYF.

This clone was seen at least ten times. The chain is built from TRBV6-5 and TRBJ2-3; D remains unclear. Trimming took 0 bases from V and 0 from J, leaving 4 bases between them. The CDR3 length is 14 residues. In germline, CDR1 is MNHEY, CDR2 SVGAGI. In DNA form, the CDR3 reads TGTGCCAGCAGTTACTCGGGCAGCACAGATACGCAGTATTTT. This translates into CASSYSGSTDTQYF.

This clone was counted at least ten times. Other DNA variants within this sample encode the same CDR3. This chain uses TRBV7-6 with TRBJ2-2, with D unclear. The CDR3 is 15 amino acids. Germline CDR1 is SGHVS and CDR2 is FNYEAQ. Trimming removed 3 bases from V and 4 bases from J, with 12 bases in between. CDR3 sequence (DNA): TGTGCCAGCAGCTTGACGTCTCCTAGCACCGGGGAGCTGTTTTTT. Residues: CASSLTSPSTGELFF.

This clone was detected many times. The CDR3 coding sequence is TGTGCCAGCAGCTTAGGGACTAGCGCCTACAATGAGCAGTTCTTC. Its protein product is CASSLGTSAYNEQFF. The chain uses TRBV7-9 and TRBJ2-1; 9 bases are a match to TRBD2. CDR1 is SEHNR and CDR2 is FQNEAQ in the germline V gene (reference sequence). Trimming removed 1 base from V and 2 bases from J; junction bases left unmatched: 0. The CDR3 is 15 residues long.

This clone was detected many times. This chain uses TRBV6-2 or TRBV6-3 with TRBJ2-1; 7 nucleotides align to TRBD2. The germline V gene has CDR1 MNHEY and CDR2 SVGEGT. The length of the CDR3 is 16 residues. V gave up 7 bases and J gave up 5 bases; unmatched junction bases: 14. CDR3: CASNSYRLAANNEQFF. The CDR3 DNA reads TGTGCCAGCAATTCCTACAGGCTAGCGGCCAACAATGAGCAGTTCTTC.

To note about this clone: A read error may be the cause here, since a much bigger clone is one base away. This CDR3 is missing its conserved last phenylalanine or tryptophan, likely due to a read error. The chain combines TRBV25-1 with TRBJ1-1; possibly TRBD1 for D (5 bases). The CDR3 consists of 14 residues. Per the germline V gene, CDR1 is MGHDK and CDR2 is SYGVNS. The CDR3 loop is CASRKDWGDTEAFY. In DNA, the CDR3 is TGTGCCAGCAGGAAGGATTGGGGCGACACTGAGGCTTTCTAT.

This clone was recorded many times. The chain combines TRBV10-3 with TRBJ2-5, with D possibly being TRBD2 (5 bases). Trimming cost V 6 bases and J 4 bases, with 15 bases left between them. CDR3 length: 14 amino acids. CDR1 ENHRY and CDR2 SYGVKD come from the germline V gene. CDR3 loop: CAISTAGNSETQYF. The CDR3 region has the DNA TGTGCCATCAGCACCGCCGGGAACTCAGAGACCCAGTACTTC.

This clone showed up many times. V usage is TRBV7-8 and J usage is TRBJ2-1, with no clear D. The germline V gene has CDR1 SGHVS and CDR2 FQNEAQ. The CDR3 contains 10 residues. The V end lost 4 bases, the J end lost 8 bases, and 3 bases lay between the germline ends. The CDR3: CASSSHEQFF. The CDR3 bases are TGTGCCAGCAGCTCCCATGAGCAGTTCTTC.

There are a few counts of this clone. This chain links TRBV6-1 with TRBJ2-1; a weak D match, TRBD2 (6 bases). V lost 5 bases to trimming and J lost 8 bases, with 13 bases between them. The CDR3 totals 13 residues. Per the germline V gene, CDR1 is MNHNS and CDR2 is SASEGT. This chain's CDR3 is CASSRLGEDEQFF. The CDR3, as DNA: TGTGCCAGCAGTCGGCTCGGGGAGGATGAGCAGTTCTTC.

At least ten counts were recorded for this clone. The CDR3 DNA reads as TGCGCCAGCAGCTTGGGACTAGCGGGAGCGGCTCACAATGAGCAGTTCTTC. Encoded protein: CASSLGLAGAAHNEQFF. The chain couples TRBV5-1 to TRBJ2-1; 12 nucleotides line up with TRBD2. The CDR3 runs 17 residues. CDR1 is SGHRS and CDR2 is YFSETQ in the germline V gene. Trimming at V came to 0 bases and at J to 5 bases, leaving 6 bases not matched to a gene. Together with reference TRBV5-1 and TRBJ2-1, the CDR3 gives the full variable domain: KAGVTQTPRYLIKTRGQQVTLSCSPISGHRSVSWYQQTPGQGLQFLFEYFSETQRNKGNFPGRFSGRQFSNSRSEMNVSTLELGDSALYLCASSLGLAGAAHNEQFFGPGTRLTVL.

This clone has at least ten counts. CDR3 in amino acids: CSAQKHQYGYTF. CDR3 DNA sequence: TGCAGTGCCCAGAAACACCAATATGGCTACACCTTC. The rearrangement joins TRBV20-1 to TRBJ1-2; no firm D call. Germline lookup yields CDR1 DFQATT and CDR2 SNEGSKA (reference sequence). There are 12 residues in the CDR3. Trimming removed 6 bases from V and 5 bases from J, with 13 bases in between.

This clone was seen a few times. This sequence may be a read error, since a much larger clone differs from it by one base. The chain employs TRBV29-1 and TRBJ2-5; D is undetermined. This CDR3 is 13 amino acids long. V was pared by 3 bases and J by 2 bases, with 10 bases between. The germline CDR1 and CDR2 sequences are SQVTM and ANQGSEA. The CDR3 sequence: CSVDPTWQETQYF. The CDR3 DNA reads as TGCAGCGTTGACCCGACATGGCAAGAGACCCAGTACTTC.

This clone was counted between two and nine times. The chain joins TRBV27 to TRBJ2-7, with D perhaps matching TRBD2 (6 bases). Germline CDR1 MNHEY, CDR2 SMNVEV (reference sequence). The CDR3 has 12 residues. V dropped 8 bases and J dropped 3 bases, with 11 bases sitting between them. The CDR3: CASRSGNYEQYF. CDR3 coding DNA: TGTGCCAGCCGTAGCGGAAACTACGAGCAGTACTTC.

The chain uses TRBV11-3 and TRBJ2-7; D gene unclear. The V and J ends lost 5 bases and 4 bases respectively, with 15 bases between them. Germline V gene lookup returns CDR1 SGHNT and CDR2 YENEEA. The CDR3 spans 14 residues. The CDR3 coding sequence is TGTGCCAGCAGCGGAGTGCCGTCGACATACGAGCAGTACTTC. It codes for CASSGVPSTYEQYF.

This clone was found many times. The chain links TRBV7-6 to TRBJ1-6; D not certain. Per germline, CDR1 SGHVS and CDR2 FNYEAQ. CDR3 length: 15 amino acids. The V end was cut by 5 bases, the J end by 3 bases, with 11 bases between. The CDR3 coding sequence is TGTGCCAGCAGCCAAACGGAAAGCTATAATTCACCCCTCCACTTT. It encodes CASSQTESYNSPLHF.

There are many counts of this clone. The V gene is TRBV5-6, the J gene TRBJ2-3, with D uncertain. Germline V gives CDR1 SGHDT, CDR2 YYEEEE. Trimming shortened V by 0 bases and J by 6 bases, and 11 bases separated the two germline ends. This CDR3 is 14 amino acids long. The CDR3 loop reads CASSLGSLGDTQYF. In nucleotides, the CDR3 is TGTGCCAGCAGCTTGGGGTCTTTGGGGGATACGCAGTATTTT.

This clone occurred many times. This rearrangement joins TRBV7-9 to TRBJ2-2; D unresolved. Germline V CDR1 and CDR2: SEHNR, FQNEAQ (reference sequence). The germline V and J ends were trimmed by 5 bases and 6 bases, with 16 bases remaining between them. The CDR3 loop spans 15 amino acids. Here the CDR3 DNA reads TGTGCCAGCAGCCCGAATCTAAATCGGGCCGGGGAGCTGTTTTTT. This gives the protein CASSPNLNRAGELFF.